A single sample gave rise to the 11 T cell receptor beta chains below, sequenced in a study of tumor and adjacent non-tumor tissue in lung cancer. This sample's RNA came from whole unsorted tissue. A modified ARM-PCR protocol with three rounds of nested PCR amplified TCRbeta. TCRdb re-called the multiplex PCR reads through MiXCR, storing one row per CDR3 protein. This table has about 75,000 distinct CDR3 sequences, around four fifths appearing once. Sequenced input: lung tumor tissue. These receptors all stem from a woman between 50 and 59 years old with non-small cell lung cancer.

In this sample, this clonotype turned up once. One end of the junction varies from germline; a read error may be responsible. The chain joins TRBV20-1 to TRBJ1-1; D possibly corresponds to TRBD1 (5 bases). Per the germline V gene, CDR1 is DFQATT and CDR2 is SNEGSKA (reference sequence). The CDR3 is 12 amino acids. The CDR3 loop reads CSAYQGGTETFF. CDR3 sequence (DNA): TGCAGTGCGTACCAGGGTGGCACTGAAACTTTCTTT.

As to this clonotype: A much larger clone differs from this one at a single base, so this may be a read error. V and J are TRBV6-4 and TRBJ2-1; TRBD2 matches at 12 bases. The CDR3 loop spans 15 amino acids. Trimming removed 4 bases from V and 6 bases from J; junction bases left unmatched: 4. Germline CDR1 is MRHNA and CDR2 is SNTAGT. CDR3 DNA sequence: TGTGCCAGCAGTGGGGAGACTAGCGGGAGCAATGAGCAGTTCTTC. Its protein is CASSGETSGSNEQFF.

Of note for this clonotype: The conserved phenylalanine or tryptophan is not found at the CDR3 terminus, so this likely reflects a read error. V is TRBV6-5 and J is TRBJ2-1; 7 nucleotides align to TRBD1. The germline gives CDR1 MNHEY, CDR2 SVGAGI. The CDR3 is made up of 15 amino acids. The CDR3 nucleotides are TGTGCCAGTAGTTACGACGGGACAGTCTACAATGAGCAGTTCGTC. Its protein product is CASSYDGTVYNEQFV.

This clonotype was observed once. The rearrangement links TRBV5-8 to TRBJ1-5; the D is unclear. Deletions cut 0 bases from V and 8 bases from J, with 9 bases between. The germline V gene encodes CDR1 SGHTS and CDR2 YDEGEE. This CDR3 contains 13 residues. Here the CDR3 reads CASSLGGKEPQHF. The CDR3 DNA reads as TGTGCCAGCAGCTTGGGGGGAAAAGAGCCCCAGCATTTT.

This clonotype has a count of ten or more. The chain recombines TRBV6-6 with TRBJ1-1, with TRBD1 identical over 8 bases. The CDR3 sequence is 14 residues long. Per germline, CDR1 MNHNY and CDR2 SVGAGI (reference sequence). Unmatched junction bases numbered 4, after V lost 6 bases and J lost 1 base. The CDR3 DNA is TGTGCCAGCAGACCGGGACAGGAGAACACTGAAGCTTTCTTT. Its protein is CASRPGQENTEAFF.

This rearrangement joins TRBV11-2 to TRBJ2-7, with D possibly being TRBD1 (6 bases). Between the trimmed V and J ends, which lost 11 bases and 0 bases, there was a span of 23 bases. CDR3 length equals 16 residues. Germline CDR1 is SGHAT and CDR2 is FQNNGV. This CDR3 reads CARCAAGTRGSYEQYF. The CDR3, as DNA: TGTGCCCGCTGCGCCGCCGGGACAAGGGGCTCCTACGAGCAGTACTTC. The full variable domain, in which reference TRBV11-2 and TRBJ2-7 provide the parts outside the CDR3, is EAGVAQSPRYKIIEKRQSVAFWCNPISGHATLYWYQQILGQGPKLLIQFQNNGVVDDSQLPKDRFSAERLKGVDSTLKIQPAKLEDSAVYLCARCAAGTRGSYEQYFGPGTRLTVT.

This clonotype was counted many times. The J gene is TRBJ2-7, the V gene TRBV20-1; weak D call: TRBD2 (6 bases). The CDR3 spans 13 residues. Trimming left V 0 bases short and J 3 bases short, with 9 bases between. Germline V lookup: CDR1 DFQATT, CDR2 SNEGSKA (reference sequence). The CDR3 sequence is CSAREADYYEQYF. The CDR3 DNA follows: TGCAGTGCTAGAGAGGCGGACTACTACGAGCAGTACTTC.

In the case of this clonotype: Mismatch with germline at one junction end may stem from a read error. This rearrangement joins TRBV5-4 to TRBJ1-6, with 7 bases aligning to TRBD1. The CDR3 extends over 16 amino acids. Germline lookup yields CDR1 SGHNT and CDR2 YYREEE (reference sequence). CDR3: CASSISGTVFNSLLHF. CDR3 coding DNA: TGTGCCAGCAGCATATCCGGGACAGTTTTTAATTCACTCCTCCATTTT.

This clonotype was picked up many times. A much larger clone sits a single nucleotide away, making a read error possible. The CDR3 bases are TGTACCACCCAGCGGACCAACCTCAATGAGCAGTTCTTC. This encodes CTTQRTNLNEQFF. This chain connects TRBV24-1 to TRBJ2-1, with TRBD2 as a possible D gene (5 bases). This CDR3 has 13 residues. Germline lookup yields CDR1 KGHDR and CDR2 SFDVKD.

This clonotype was recorded once. A read error may produce the germline difference seen at one junction end. V usage is TRBV6-6 and J usage is TRBJ2-4; 8 positions match TRBD1. This CDR3 region has 14 residues. From germline, CDR1 is MNHNY and CDR2 SVGAGI (reference sequence). CDR3 loop: CVSSLQGQENIQYF. The DNA for the CDR3 is TGTGTCAGCAGTCTTCAGGGACAGGAAAACATTCAGTACTTC.

This chain links TRBV4-2 with TRBJ2-7, with D possibly matching TRBD2 (6 bases). Germline values: CDR1 LGHNA, CDR2 YNFKEQ. This CDR3 comprises 16 residues. Trimming pared 4 bases from V and 6 bases from J, leaving 22 bases between. The CDR3 reads CASSRVLWEAPREQYF. For the CDR3, the DNA is TGTGCCAGCAGCCGAGTTCTGTGGGAGGCCCCTCGCGAGCAGTACTTC.